The next 4 T cell receptor beta chains were all read from a single sample in a study of shared clonotypes between healthy human individuals (dated by TCRdb to about 2020). CD8 naive samples were obtained by positive selection for CCR7 among CD45RO-negative cells, yielding a CD45RA+CCR7+ population from which TemRA cells were excluded. The method behind the library was the immunoSEQ multiplex PCR assay. Drawn from immuneACCESS, this table holds only the in-frame rearrangements with V and J called that TCRdb kept. Clones are partly lost; checked studies trace under half to an unresolved V gene and leave the rest unexplained. Recorded for this sample are roughly 600,000 clones; roughly 98% of them occurred a single time. The ten largest clones take up 0.3% of the sample. Material for sequencing was naive CD8+ T cells sorted from blood. Explained via the paper, the cell subset or site label denotes: CD45RA+CCR7+. The source of these receptors is a man under 40 in good health.

The chain recombines TRBV4-1 with TRBJ2-7, with 7 bases matching TRBD1. The V segment lost 0 bases and the J segment 2 bases; nucleotides outside the gene matches: 4. CDR3 length: 15 amino acids. Germline V CDR1 and CDR2: MGHRA, YSYEKL. CDR3 nucleotides: TGCGCCAGCAGCCAAGATCGCACAGGGGCCTACGAGCAGTACTTC. Its protein product is CASSQDRTGAYEQYF.

The chain carries TRBV6-5 and TRBJ2-3; D may be TRBD1 (6 bases). The CDR3 is 14 residues long. CDR1 MNHEY and CDR2 SVGAGI come from the germline V gene. V was trimmed by 7 bases and J by 0 bases, leaving 11 bases between them. CDR3 DNA sequence: TGTGCCAGCAACCTGACAGGCAGCACAGATACGCAGTATTTT. This translates into CASNLTGSTDTQYF.

The gene calls are TRBV2 and TRBJ2-7; weak D call: TRBD2 (5 bases). Trimming removed 3 bases at V and 0 bases at J, with 21 bases between. Germline loops: CDR1 SNHLY, CDR2 FYNNEI. The CDR3 contains 18 residues. The CDR3 sequence: CASSDLEVLAESSYEQYF. The CDR3 coding sequence is TGTGCCAGCAGTGATTTGGAGGTTCTAGCCGAGAGCTCCTACGAGCAGTACTTC.

The rearrangement uses TRBV19 and TRBJ2-7; 11 nucleotides align to TRBD2. Germline V CDR1 and CDR2: LNHDA, SQIVND (reference sequence). The V and J ends lost 5 bases and 3 bases, in that order; junction bases with no gene match: 6. The CDR3 sequence is 15 residues long. CDR3 sequence reads: CASSRRLAGNYEQYF. The CDR3 bases are TGTGCCAGTAGTCGCCGACTAGCGGGAAACTACGAGCAGTACTTC.